These T cell receptor beta chains were read from a single sample in a study of beta chain features in type 1 diabetes. TCRdb's copy holds only in-frame clones and misses some; the assay was immunoSEQ multiplex PCR. The table records approximately 160,000 clones, less than 9.5% of them present only once. The sample taken for sequencing was central memory CD4+ T cells from blood. Every receptor here comes from a woman younger than 30 in good health. Each CDR3 is given with its conserved first and last residue. The D gene is left open where the match is weak. Rows give clone size only sometimes, using once, few, many, or a class for an expanded clone.

J: TRBJ2-7
size: few
V: TRBV27
D: NA
length: 14
DNA: TGTGCCAGCAGTTCGGATCGAGGTGGCTACGAGCAGTACTTC
CDR3: CASSSDRGGYEQYF

J: TRBJ2-2
size: few
V: TRBV2
D: TRBD2
length: 18
DNA: TGTGCCAGCAGTTTACCGGGACTAGCGGGAGTAGACACCGGGGAGCTGTTTTTT
CDR3: CASSLPGLAGVDTGELFF

J: TRBJ2-3
size: few
V: TRBV5-1
D: TRBD2
length: 15
DNA: TGCGCCAGCAGCTTGGGGCCAGCGGGGACAGATACGCAGTATTTT
CDR3: CASSLGPAGTDTQYF

J: TRBJ2-3
size: many
V: TRBV5-1
D: TRBD2
length: 15
DNA: TGCGCCAGCAGCTTTGGGACTAGCGGCACAGATACGCAGTATTTT
CDR3: CASSFGTSGTDTQYF

J: TRBJ2-7
size: few
V: TRBV19
D: TRBD1
length: 15
DNA: TGTGCCAGTAGAGATGACAGGGGCCGACCCTACGAGCAGTACTTC
CDR3: CASRDDRGRPYEQYF

J: TRBJ2-5
size: few
V: TRBV9
D: NA
length: 13
DNA: TGTGCCAGCAGCGTTGGCCCTCTCGAGACCCAGTACTTC
CDR3: CASSVGPLETQYF

J: TRBJ2-3
size: NA
V: TRBV18
D: TRBD2
length: 16
DNA: TGTGCCAGCTCACCACTCAAGAGCGGGGGCACAGATACGCAGTATTTT
CDR3: CASSPLKSGGTDTQYF

J: TRBJ2-2
size: NA
V: TRBV6-1
D: TRBD2
length: 15
DNA: TGTGCCAGCAGTGAAGTAGCGGGAGGGACCGGGGAGCTGTTTTTT
CDR3: CASSEVAGGTGELFF

J: TRBJ1-1
size: few
V: TRBV7-3
D: NA
length: 16
DNA: TGTGCCAGCAGCTCCCGAAGGAGGGGTGAGAACACTGAAGCTTTCTTT
CDR3: CASSSRRRGENTEAFF

J: TRBJ2-6
size: many
V: TRBV7-3
D: NA
length: 15
DNA: TGTGCCAGCAGCCTCGACTCCTCTGGGGCCAACGTCCTGACTTTC
CDR3: CASSLDSSGANVLTF

J: TRBJ1-5
size: NA
V: TRBV15
D: NA
length: 15
DNA: TGTGCCACCAGCAGAGATTTGGGGGGAGGTCAGCCCCAGCATTTT
CDR3: CATSRDLGGGQPQHF

J: TRBJ1-5
size: few
V: TRBV10-3
D: TRBD1
length: 15
DNA: TGTGCCAGCAGTCGGACAGGGGACGGCAATCAGCCCCAGCATTTT
CDR3: CASSRTGDGNQPQHF

J: TRBJ1-1
size: NA
V: TRBV6-1
D: NA
length: 16
DNA: TGTGCCAGCAGTGAAAGGACAGCTGCTTTGAACACTGAAGCTTTCTTT
CDR3: CASSERTAALNTEAFF

J: TRBJ2-5
size: many
V: TRBV9
D: TRBD2
length: 13
DNA: TGTGCCAGCAGCAGTAGCGGGAGAGAGACCCAGTACTTC
CDR3: CASSSSGRETQYF

J: TRBJ2-1
size: NA
V: TRBV7-2
D: TRBD2
length: 18
DNA: TGTGCCAGCAGCCCTCTTTTGTCTAGCGGGGGGGCGGGGAATGAGCAGTTCTTC
CDR3: CASSPLLSSGGAGNEQFF

J: TRBJ1-2
size: NA
V: TRBV7-2
D: TRBD1
length: 16
DNA: TGTGCCAGCAGCTCTGACAGGGGTTATACGAGTGATGGCTACACCTTC
CDR3: CASSSDRGYTSDGYTF

J: TRBJ1-2
size: few
V: TRBV29-1
D: TRBD1
length: 14
DNA: TGCAGTGCAGGACAGGGGCCTTCGGGGTATGGCTACACCTTC
CDR3: CSAGQGPSGYGYTF

J: TRBJ1-3
size: NA
V: TRBV9
D: TRBD1
length: 17
DNA: TGTGCCAGCAGCGGAGAGGGGGGACAGAGCTCTGGAAACACCATATATTTT
CDR3: CASSGEGGQSSGNTIYF

J: TRBJ1-2
size: many
V: TRBV10-3
D: NA
length: 14
DNA: TGTGCCATCGATACACAGGGACAAAACTATGGCTACACCTTC
CDR3: CAIDTQGQNYGYTF

J: TRBJ2-4
size: few
V: TRBV9
D: TRBD1
length: 14
DNA: TGTGCCAGCAGCGTAGAGGCAGGGGGAAACATTCAGTACTTC
CDR3: CASSVEAGGNIQYF

J: TRBJ2-1
size: many
V: TRBV29-1
D: TRBD2
length: 14
DNA: TGCAGCGTTACCGGACTAGCGGACTACAATGAGCAGTTCTTC
CDR3: CSVTGLADYNEQFF